These 23 T cell receptor beta chains were all obtained from the same sample, sequenced in a study of PD-1 blockade in classical Hodgkin lymphoma. Stated time point: newly diagnosed, previously untreated cHL patient sample. From thawed PBMCs, CD4+ T cells were purified using magnetic negative selection. The table came from immunoSEQ multiplex PCR; TCRdb's copy has only in-frame clones and leaves some out. The sample contains 30,000 to 40,000 clones, more than 85% of which appear only once. Sequenced: CD4+ T cells from blood. These receptors came from a human donor with classical Hodgkin lymphoma.

The chain carries TRBV18 and TRBJ2-7, with a possible D match to TRBD2 (6 bases). This CDR3 comprises 13 residues. CDR1 KGHSH and CDR2 LQKENI come from the germline V gene. V gave up 3 bases and J gave up 6 bases, with 12 bases separating them. The CDR3 region is CASSPGRFREQYF. The CDR3 nucleotides are TGTGCCAGCTCACCGGGGAGGTTTCGCGAGCAGTACTTC.

The rearrangement links TRBV19 to TRBJ1-2, with 9 bases aligning to TRBD1. V shed 5 bases, J shed 8 bases, and the junction held 6 bases outside the gene matches. The CDR3 is made up of 13 amino acids. Germline loops: CDR1 LNHDA, CDR2 SQIVND (reference sequence). The CDR3 DNA follows: TGTGCCAGTAGTCCGGGACAGGGATGGGGCTACACCTTC. It specifies CASSPGQGWGYTF.

This sequence joins TRBV5-1 and TRBJ1-2, with 11 bases that match TRBD1. V shed 4 bases and J 4 bases; nucleotides not matched to a gene: 6. The germline V gene encodes CDR1 SGHRS and CDR2 YFSETQ. This CDR3 spans 15 amino acids. The CDR3 loop is CASSEGQGGRYGYTF. DNA for the CDR3: TGCGCCAGCAGCGAGGGACAGGGGGGACGCTATGGCTACACCTTC.

For this clone: The sample has other DNA sequences that encode this CDR3 too. This chain connects TRBV7-9 to TRBJ1-1, with no clear D. Trimming cost V 4 bases and J 3 bases, with 3 bases left between them. The CDR3 runs 11 residues. CDR1 SEHNR and CDR2 FQNEAQ come from the germline V gene (reference sequence). CDR3 sequence (DNA): TGTGCCAGCAGCTCTTACACTGAAGCTTTCTTT. Amino acid sequence: CASSSYTEAFF.

A note on this clone: Other DNA sequences in the same sample also yield this CDR3. This chain joins TRBV5-1 and TRBJ1-3; D gene ambiguous. V lost 4 bases and J lost 0, with 2 bases in between. CDR3 length: 12 residues. CDR1 is SGHRS, CDR2 YFSETQ, per germline. The CDR3 reads CASSLSGNTIYF. DNA of the CDR3: TGCGCCAGCAGCCTCTCTGGAAACACCATATATTTT.

In DNA, the CDR3 is TGCGCCAGCAGCTTGGACAGGGATTACACAGATACGCAGTATTTT. Translating it yields CASSLDRDYTDTQYF. V is TRBV5-1 and J is TRBJ2-3; tentatively, D is TRBD1 (6 bases). V was pared by 0 bases and J by 2 bases, with 10 bases between. The CDR3 extends over 15 amino acids. CDR1 and CDR2 (germline): SGHRS, YFSETQ. Supplemented by reference TRBV5-1 and TRBJ2-3, the full variable domain reads KAGVTQTPRYLIKTRGQQVTLSCSPISGHRSVSWYQQTPGQGLQFLFEYFSETQRNKGNFPGRFSGRQFSNSRSEMNVSTLELGDSALYLCASSLDRDYTDTQYFGPGTRLTVL.

This clone was observed a few times. The chain combines TRBV15 with TRBJ1-2; the D is unclear. CDR3 length: 13 residues. Germline CDR1 reads LNHNV; CDR2 reads YYDKDF (reference sequence). The V end lost 5 bases, the J end lost 8 bases, and 15 bases lay between the germline ends. The CDR3 nucleotides are TGTGCCACCAGCTTTACTTCCCCGGGGGGCTACACCTTC. It translates to CATSFTSPGGYTF. The entire variable domain, with the rest obtained from reference TRBV15 and TRBJ1-2, is as follows: DAMVIQNPRYQVTQFGKPVTLSCSQTLNHNVMYWYQQKSSQAPKLLFHYYDKDFNNEADTPDNFQSRRPNTSFCFLDIRSPGLGDTAMYLCATSFTSPGGYTFGSGTRLTVV.

The rearrangement links TRBV7-2 to TRBJ1-5; TRBD1 agrees at 9 bases. Looked up from germline, CDR1 is SGHTA and CDR2 is FQGNSA. The junction had 11 bases not matched to a gene; V was cut back by 3 bases and J by 5 bases. The CDR3 contains 17 residues. CDR3 sequence (DNA): TGTGCCAGCAGCTTTACCGGGACAGGGATCTTCGATCAGCCCCAGCATTTT. Translating gives CASSFTGTGIFDQPQHF.

The chain uses TRBV30 and TRBJ2-7, with D uncertain. Germline lookup yields CDR1 GTSNPN and CDR2 SVGIG (reference sequence). V gave up 1 base and J gave up 3 bases, with 10 bases separating them. This CDR3 has 13 residues. The CDR3 DNA reads TGTGCCTGGAGTGAGGATACCTACTACGAGCAGTACTTC. As protein: CAWSEDTYYEQYF.

The rearrangement uses TRBV12-5 and TRBJ2-7; D unclear. CDR3 length equals 13 residues. Trimming removed 3 bases from V and 2 bases from J, with 8 bases in between. The germline V gene has CDR1 LGHNT and CDR2 FRNRAP. The CDR3 sequence is CASGLEVAYEQYF. Here the CDR3 DNA reads TGTGCTAGTGGTTTAGAAGTTGCCTACGAGCAGTACTTC.

The rearrangement uses TRBV18 and TRBJ1-1, with D possibly TRBD1 on 6 matching bases. The germline CDR1 and CDR2 sequences are KGHSH and LQKENI. The V end was cut by 4 bases, the J end by 3 bases, with 33 bases between. This CDR3 has 21 amino acids. Here the CDR3 reads CASSRVTAAGHLPERDTEAFF. DNA of the CDR3: TGTGCCAGCTCACGAGTAACAGCCGCGGGACACCTTCCAGAGAGGGACACTGAAGCTTTCTTT.

The chain employs TRBV18 and TRBJ1-2; 7 positions match TRBD1. The CDR3 spans 19 residues. In germline, CDR1 is KGHSH, CDR2 LQKENI. Germline trimming cut 3 bases from V and 0 bases from J; bases unmatched to any gene: 16. The DNA of the CDR3 is TGTGCCAGCTCACCGAAGTTTGGTTCAGGGGGACCTTCTAACTATGGCTACACCTTC. Protein: CASSPKFGSGGPSNYGYTF.

This chain joins TRBV7-9 and TRBJ1-4; 9 bases are a match to TRBD1. The trim removed 3 bases at V and 8 bases at J, leaving 4 bases unmatched. The CDR3 totals 14 residues. Germline CDR1 SEHNR, CDR2 FQNEAQ (reference sequence). The CDR3 loop reads CASSFTGGTEKLFF. In DNA form, the CDR3 reads TGTGCCAGCAGCTTCACAGGGGGCACGGAAAAACTGTTTTTT.

The V call is TRBV28, the J call TRBJ2-2; D gene uncertain. Trimming removed 6 bases from V and 2 bases from J, with 7 bases in between. CDR3 length equals 13 residues. CDR1 and CDR2 from the germline V gene are MDHEN and SYDVKM. CDR3 in amino acids: CASSSPNTGELFF. CDR3 coding DNA: TGTGCCAGCAGCTCCCCTAACACCGGGGAGCTGTTTTTT.

The J gene is TRBJ1-2, the V gene TRBV18; D gene unclear. This CDR3 comprises 14 residues. The V gene's germline CDR1 is KGHSH and CDR2 LQKENI. The ends were cut back, 3 bases at V and 4 bases at J, with 12 bases in the middle. The CDR3 here is CASSPREGLYGYTF. CDR3 coding DNA: TGTGCCAGCTCACCGCGAGAGGGCCTCTATGGCTACACCTTC.

The chain uses TRBV7-9 and TRBJ1-4; D unclear. This CDR3 is built from 14 residues. CDR1 is SEHNR, CDR2 FQNEAQ, per germline (reference sequence). Between the trimmed V and J ends, which lost 5 bases and 3 bases, there was a span of 10 bases. The CDR3 here is CASSLAGPNEKLFF. Written as DNA, the CDR3 is TGTGCCAGCAGCCTCGCCGGCCCTAATGAAAAACTGTTTTTT.

The gene calls are TRBV5-5 and TRBJ1-5; 8 nucleotides match TRBD1. V shed 4 bases and J 2 bases; nucleotides not matched to a gene: 2. This CDR3 has 14 residues. Germline lookup yields CDR1 SGHKS and CDR2 YYEKEE (reference sequence). CDR3 nucleotides: TGTGCCAGCAGCAAGACAGGGGGCAATCAGCCCCAGCATTTT. It translates to CASSKTGGNQPQHF.

In its sample, this clone was seen once. V gene TRBV5-1 combines with J gene TRBJ1-2; 9 nucleotides match TRBD1. CDR3 length: 16 residues. CDR1 and CDR2 from the germline V gene are SGHRS and YFSETQ. Trimming cost V 0 bases and J 0 bases; bases outside gene matches: 3. In DNA, the CDR3 is TGCGCCAGCAGCTTGGGGGGACAGGGAGCTAACTATGGCTACACCTTC. Translating it yields CASSLGGQGANYGYTF.

The rearrangement uses TRBV10-3 and TRBJ1-2; no clear D. V was trimmed by 4 bases and J by 8 bases, leaving 11 bases between them. The CDR3 totals 12 residues. Germline-derived CDR1 and CDR2 are ENHRY and SYGVKD. CDR3 sequence (DNA): TGTGCCATCAGTGTGGGGATGGGGGGCTACACCTTC. This codes for CAISVGMGGYTF.

The J gene is TRBJ2-7, the V gene TRBV18; D is uncertain. This CDR3 spans 12 amino acids. V was pared by 2 bases and J by 1 base, with 3 bases between. The germline V gene has CDR1 KGHSH and CDR2 LQKENI. This chain's CDR3 is CASSPDSYEQYF. Written as DNA, the CDR3 is TGTGCCAGCTCACCAGATTCCTACGAGCAGTACTTC.

CDR3 coding DNA: TGTGCCAGCAGTTACGTCGGGACAGGGGTCTATGGCTACACCTTC. Translated: CASSYVGTGVYGYTF. The chain couples TRBV6-6 to TRBJ1-2; 10 bases are a match to TRBD1. Per the germline V gene, CDR1 is MNHNY and CDR2 is SVGAGI (reference sequence). V lost 2 bases and J lost 4; bases outside the gene matches: 4. CDR3 size: 15 residues.

The chain couples TRBV18 to TRBJ1-1; D is possibly TRBD1 (5 bases). The ends were cut back, 3 bases at V and 4 bases at J, with 12 bases in the middle. The CDR3 has 14 residues. Per the germline V gene, CDR1 is KGHSH and CDR2 is LQKENI. The CDR3 bases are TGTGCCAGCTCACCGGTGTCAGGGAGCACTGAAGCTTTCTTT. This encodes CASSPVSGSTEAFF.

The genes are TRBV28 and TRBJ2-2; D is perhaps TRBD1 (5 bases). The CDR3 sequence is 14 residues long. Trimming pared 1 base from V and 6 bases from J, leaving 9 bases between. CDR1 and CDR2 from the germline V gene are MDHEN and SYDVKM. This chain's CDR3 is CASSLYSRAGELFF. The CDR3 DNA reads TGTGCCAGCAGTTTATATTCCAGGGCCGGGGAGCTGTTTTTT.